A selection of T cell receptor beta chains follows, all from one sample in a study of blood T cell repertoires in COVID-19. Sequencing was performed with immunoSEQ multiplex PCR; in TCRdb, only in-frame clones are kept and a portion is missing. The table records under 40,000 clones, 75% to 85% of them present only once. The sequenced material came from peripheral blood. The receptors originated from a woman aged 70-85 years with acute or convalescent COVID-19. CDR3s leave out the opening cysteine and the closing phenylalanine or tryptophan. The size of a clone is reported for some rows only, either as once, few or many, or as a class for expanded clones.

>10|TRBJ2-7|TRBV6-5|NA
ASSTPGREQY
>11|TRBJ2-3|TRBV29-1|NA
SGAGRYTDTQY
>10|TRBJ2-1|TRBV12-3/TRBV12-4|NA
ASSLVANEQF
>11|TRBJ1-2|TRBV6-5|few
ASSRSPDYGYT
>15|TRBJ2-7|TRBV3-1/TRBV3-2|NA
ASSPGLGLAGVREQY
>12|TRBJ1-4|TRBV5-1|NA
ASSQDSPNEKLF
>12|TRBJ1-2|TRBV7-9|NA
ASSLIVEGPGTS
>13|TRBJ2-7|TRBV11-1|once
ASSESGRASNEQY
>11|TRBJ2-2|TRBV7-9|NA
ASSFAGYGELF
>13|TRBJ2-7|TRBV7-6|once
ASSSGLAGVVRQY
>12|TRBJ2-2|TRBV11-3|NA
ASSGTRKAGELF
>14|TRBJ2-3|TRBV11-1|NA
ASSDRDSLFTDTQY
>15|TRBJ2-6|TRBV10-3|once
AITRGFSGSGANVLT
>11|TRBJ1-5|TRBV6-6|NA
ASTRDYNQPQH
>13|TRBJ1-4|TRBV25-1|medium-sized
ASSELLSETDRLF
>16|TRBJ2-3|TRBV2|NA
ASSGLWRGGRDTDTQY
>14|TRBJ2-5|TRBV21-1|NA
ASREGRLAGQETQY
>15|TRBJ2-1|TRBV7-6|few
ASSLTSGGRSYNEQF
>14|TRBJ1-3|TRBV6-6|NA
ASSSGTGISGNTIY
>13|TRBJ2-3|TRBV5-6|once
ASSLGQSSTDTQY
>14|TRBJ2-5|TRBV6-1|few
ASSEAGGGVGETQY
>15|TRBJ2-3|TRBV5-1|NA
ASSLDGSGGDTDTQY